A single sample gave rise to the 31 T cell receptor beta chains below, sequenced in a study of blood T cell repertoires in COVID-19. Repertoires were generated with immunoSEQ multiplex PCR, while TCRdb's copy carries only in-frame clones and drops some. The sample records over 150,000 clones, nearly 80% being singletons. What was sequenced was peripheral blood. All receptors come from a man older than 75 with acute or convalescent COVID-19.

This chain connects TRBV27 to TRBJ2-3, with 7 bases matching TRBD2. Germline values: CDR1 MNHEY, CDR2 SMNVEV (reference sequence). The CDR3 has 14 residues. The V segment lost 5 bases and the J segment 2 bases; nucleotides outside the gene matches: 4. The CDR3 here is CASSPRDYTDTQYF. The DNA of the CDR3 is TGTGCCAGCAGTCCGCGGGACTACACAGATACGCAGTATTTT.

This clone came up once. This sequence joins TRBV13 and TRBJ1-2; TRBD1 matches at 9 bases. The CDR3 is made up of 16 amino acids. Germline V lookup: CDR1 PRHDT, CDR2 FYEKMQ (reference sequence). V gave up 5 bases and J gave up 2 bases; unmatched junction bases: 9. The CDR3 loop is CASSPMPGQGNYGYTF. The CDR3 DNA reads TGTGCCAGCAGCCCCATGCCGGGACAGGGCAACTATGGCTACACCTTC.

The chain is built from TRBV19 and TRBJ2-1; 11 nucleotides align to TRBD2. The CDR3 spans 14 residues. Germline assignment: CDR1 LNHDA and CDR2 SQIVND (reference sequence). V was clipped by 9 bases and J by 2 bases; unmatched bases: 3. CDR3 bases: TGTGCCAGCCGTAGCGGGGGGGCCTACAATGAGCAGTTCTTC. It specifies CASRSGGAYNEQFF.

The V call is TRBV19, the J call TRBJ2-1; no definite D call. The CDR3 is 13 residues long. The germline gives CDR1 LNHDA, CDR2 SQIVND (reference sequence). V was trimmed by 8 bases and J by 2 bases, leaving 10 bases between them. For the CDR3, the DNA is TGTGCCAGTCTTTCGAGCCCCTACAATGAGCAGTTCTTC. Protein sequence: CASLSSPYNEQFF.

V usage is TRBV7-2 and J usage is TRBJ1-1; D is ambiguous. The CDR3 is 13 amino acids. CDR1 SGHTA and CDR2 FQGNSA come from the germline V gene. Trimming left V 2 bases short and J 10 bases short, with 14 bases between. DNA of the CDR3: TGTGCCAGCAGCTTAAATCCCCGTGGCGGAGCTTTCTTT. It encodes CASSLNPRGGAFF.

The V and J genes are TRBV5-1 and TRBJ2-1, with TRBD2 matching over 14 bases. J lost 7 bases, V lost 6 bases, and 3 bases had no gene match. Per the germline V gene, CDR1 is SGHRS and CDR2 is YFSETQ. This CDR3 is built from 14 residues. CDR3 DNA sequence: TGCGCCAGCACCGGGACTAGCGGGGGTAATGAGCAGTTCTTC. Translated: CASTGTSGGNEQFF.

The V gene is TRBV7-2, the J gene TRBJ1-2, with D possibly matching TRBD1 (6 bases). The germline V gene encodes CDR1 SGHTA and CDR2 FQGNSA. The V end was cut by 3 bases, the J end by 4 bases, with 21 bases between. The CDR3 runs 17 residues. The CDR3 DNA is TGTGCCAGCAGCTTCTCGACAGGTCAGGACGGGCTCTATGGCTACACCTTC. This translates into CASSFSTGQDGLYGYTF.

There are a few counts of this clone. The chain combines TRBV7-8 with TRBJ2-7; 7 bases match TRBD1. CDR1 and CDR2 from the germline V gene are SGHVS and FQNEAQ. The CDR3 totals 18 residues. V gave up 1 base and J gave up 0 bases; unmatched junction bases: 12. CDR3: CASSLEVPGRGSSYEQYV. The DNA of the CDR3 is TGTGCCAGCAGCTTAGAAGTCCCTGGCAGGGGGAGCTCCTACGAGCAGTACGTC.

V is TRBV29-1 and J is TRBJ1-6, with unresolved D. V shed 6 bases and J shed 7 bases, with 13 bases lying between them. The CDR3 covers 13 residues. Germline V gene lookup returns CDR1 SQVTM and CDR2 ANQGSEA. CDR3 protein: CSVVESWNSPLHF. Written as DNA, the CDR3 is TGCAGCGTGGTCGAAAGCTGGAATTCACCCCTCCACTTT.

This chain links TRBV4-3 with TRBJ2-2; a weak D match, TRBD1 (5 bases). The CDR3 totals 16 residues. Germline CDR1 and CDR2: LGHNA and YSLEER. V lost 1 base to trimming and J lost 4 bases, with 13 bases between them. CDR3: CASSQVRGVPTGELFF. DNA for the CDR3: TGCGCCAGCAGCCAAGTTAGGGGCGTCCCCACCGGGGAGCTGTTTTTT.

The V gene is TRBV6-5, the J gene TRBJ2-7; D is possibly TRBD2 (6 bases). CDR3 length equals 14 residues. Germline V lookup: CDR1 MNHEY, CDR2 SVGAGI. Deletions cut 5 bases from V and 5 bases from J, with 16 bases between. The CDR3 DNA reads as TGTGCCAGCAGTCGTGGCGGGGCCTTCAACGAGCAGTACTTC. Its protein is CASSRGGAFNEQYF.

This clone was seen only a few times. This chain joins TRBV12-5 and TRBJ2-3; 14 bases fit TRBD2. This CDR3 is built from 18 residues. V lost 4 bases, J lost 6 bases, and 12 bases stayed unmatched. Germline CDR1 is LGHNT and CDR2 is FRNRAP. The CDR3 reads CASGSPGTSGGSTDTQYF. CDR3 DNA: TGTGCTAGTGGTTCACCCGGGACTAGCGGGGGATCGACCGATACGCAGTATTTT. Together with reference TRBV12-5 and TRBJ2-3, the CDR3 gives the full variable domain: DARVTQTPRHKVTEMGQEVTMRCQPILGHNTVFWYRQTMMQGLELLAYFRNRAPLDDSGMPKDRFSAEMPDATLATLKIQPSEPRDSAVYFCASGSPGTSGGSTDTQYFGPGTRLTVL.

The CDR3 region has the DNA TGCGCCAGCAGCCCCGGGGAGGGGCCTTTCTATGGCTACACCTTC. The encoded protein is CASSPGEGPFYGYTF. The rearrangement links TRBV4-1 to TRBJ1-2, with D possibly matching TRBD1 (5 bases). V dropped 4 bases and J dropped 4 bases, with 16 bases sitting between them. CDR1 is MGHRA, CDR2 YSYEKL, per germline. The CDR3 loop spans 15 amino acids.

The chain is built from TRBV6-5 and TRBJ2-5, with a weak D call TRBD2 (5 bases). Germline CDR1 and CDR2: MNHEY and SVGAGI. Trimming pared 6 bases from V and 4 bases from J, leaving 15 bases between. This CDR3 has 14 amino acids. This CDR3 reads CASRRAQPRETQYF. In nucleotides, the CDR3 is TGTGCCAGCAGGCGGGCTCAACCACGAGAGACCCAGTACTTC.

This sequence joins TRBV10-1 and TRBJ2-3; D gene uncertain. V was cut by 2 bases and J by 7 bases, with 10 bases left in between. Germline values: CDR1 WNHNN, CDR2 SYGVQD (reference sequence). The CDR3 is made up of 13 amino acids. The CDR3 protein is CASSEPFSYTQYF. The CDR3 DNA follows: TGCGCCAGCAGTGAGCCGTTCTCCTATACGCAGTATTTT.

The V call is TRBV30, the J call TRBJ1-1; D possibly corresponds to TRBD1 (6 bases). Germline CDR1 is GTSNPN and CDR2 is SVGIG (reference sequence). There are 13 residues in the CDR3. V was cut by 0 bases and J by 5 bases, with 10 bases left in between. This chain's CDR3 is CAWSVGGWTEAFF. In nucleotides, the CDR3 is TGTGCCTGGAGTGTAGGGGGTTGGACTGAAGCTTTCTTT. Full variable domain (remainder filled in from reference TRBV30 and TRBJ1-1): SQTIHQWPATLVQPVGSPLSLECTVEGTSNPNLYWYRQAAGRGLQLLFYSVGIGQISSEVPQNLSASRPQDRQFILSSKKLLLSDSGFYLCAWSVGGWTEAFFGQGTRLTVV.

The rearrangement uses TRBV5-6 and TRBJ1-6; 7 nucleotides line up with TRBD1. The V gene end was trimmed by 4 bases and the J gene end by 6 bases; junction bases not matched to a gene: 10. Germline assignment: CDR1 SGHDT and CDR2 YYEEEE. The CDR3 spans 16 residues. CDR3 protein: CASSPIRTGGNSPLHF. Written as DNA, the CDR3 is TGTGCCAGCAGCCCTATTCGGACAGGAGGTAATTCACCCCTCCACTTT.

This clone was seen just once. This rearrangement joins TRBV7-9 to TRBJ1-5; 8 bases are a match to TRBD1. Trimming removed 4 bases from V and 11 bases from J; junction bases left unmatched: 13. Germline values: CDR1 SEHNR, CDR2 FQNEAQ (reference sequence). The CDR3 has 15 residues. The CDR3 protein is CASSYRGDRGTAQHF. The DNA of the CDR3 is TGTGCCAGCAGCTACAGAGGAGACAGGGGTACGGCCCAGCATTTT.

The chain has TRBV2 and TRBJ2-1, with TRBD2 identical over 11 bases. The CDR3 sequence is 15 residues long. J was trimmed by 6 bases and V by 6 bases; bases with no gene match: 7. In germline, CDR1 is SNHLY, CDR2 FYNNEI. CDR3 in amino acids: CASSVTSGGGNEQFF. The CDR3 region has the DNA TGTGCCAGCAGCGTAACTAGCGGGGGCGGCAATGAGCAGTTCTTC.

The sample holds a few counts of this clone. The chain recombines TRBV2 with TRBJ1-4, with D maybe TRBD1 (6 bases). The CDR3 length is 15 residues. Germline CDR1 reads SNHLY; CDR2 reads FYNNEI. Trimming pared 5 bases from V and 5 bases from J, leaving 15 bases between. CDR3 nucleotides: TGTGCCAGCAGTAAAAACAGGGAATGGAATGAAAAACTGTTTTTT. Translating gives CASSKNREWNEKLFF. The full variable domain, its missing parts supplied by reference TRBV2 and TRBJ1-4, is EPEVTQTPSHQVTQMGQEVILRCVPISNHLYFYWYRQILGQKVEFLVSFYNNEISEKSEIFDDQFSVERPDGSNFTLKIRSTKLEDSAMYFCASSKNREWNEKLFFGSGTQLSVL.

The genes are TRBV6-5 and TRBJ2-2, with D possibly being TRBD2 (6 bases). Trimming cost V 6 bases and J 7 bases, with 9 bases left between them. The V gene's germline CDR1 is MNHEY and CDR2 SVGAGI. The CDR3 contains 12 residues. CDR3 region: CASRTGVGELFF. CDR3 nucleotide sequence: TGTGCCAGCAGAACGGGGGTCGGGGAGCTGTTTTTT.

As regards this clone: The junction differs from germline at one of its ends, possibly a read error. The chain combines TRBV11-2 with TRBJ2-3; D is unclear. This CDR3 has 9 amino acids. Germline V gene data show CDR1 as SGHAT and CDR2 as FQNNGV. CDR3 DNA: TGTGCCAGCAGCCCCCCCCAGTCTTTT. The encoded protein is CASSPPQSF.

The chain recombines TRBV28 with TRBJ1-6, with D perhaps matching TRBD1 (6 bases). V gave up 5 bases and J gave up 14 bases, with 10 bases separating them. Per the germline V gene, CDR1 is MDHEN and CDR2 is SYDVKM. The CDR3 is 11 residues long. The CDR3 loop reads CASSPPGALHF. The CDR3 DNA reads TGTGCCAGCAGTCCGCCAGGGGCCCTCCACTTT.

This chain joins TRBV5-1 and TRBJ1-1; possibly TRBD1 for D (5 bases). The germline V gene has CDR1 SGHRS and CDR2 YFSETQ. V lost 0 bases to trimming and J lost 5 bases, with 8 bases between them. CDR3 length: 13 amino acids. CDR3 in DNA: TGCGCCAGCAGCTTGGTGACAGATACTGAAGCTTTCTTT. Translated: CASSLVTDTEAFF.

For the CDR3, the DNA is TGCAGCGGCGGCCTAGTAGCACAAGAGACCCAGTACTTC. Its protein is CSGGLVAQETQYF. The V and J genes are TRBV29-1 and TRBJ2-5; the D is unclear. This CDR3 spans 13 amino acids. Germline CDR1 SQVTM, CDR2 ANQGSEA. With 7 bases removed from V and 2 bases from J, the gap between germline ends came to 14 bases.

V usage is TRBV5-1 and J usage is TRBJ2-2; 13 bases map to TRBD2. Looked up from germline, CDR1 is SGHRS and CDR2 is YFSETQ. CDR3 length: 18 amino acids. Losses at the gene ends were 4 bases for V and 3 bases for J; bases not matched to a gene: 9. Here the CDR3 reads CASSLATSGGTYTGELFF. The CDR3 nucleotides are TGCGCCAGCAGCCTCGCGACTAGCGGGGGGACGTACACCGGGGAGCTGTTTTTT.

This clone has a single count. J is TRBJ2-1 and V is TRBV7-6, with D maybe TRBD2 (6 bases). With 5 bases removed from V and 9 bases from J, the gap between germline ends came to 23 bases. CDR1 SGHVS and CDR2 FNYEAQ come from the germline V gene. CDR3 length: 16 amino acids. This CDR3 is CASSPFRDSIQSEQFF. Written as DNA, the CDR3 is TGTGCCAGCAGCCCATTCCGGGACTCTATACAAAGTGAGCAGTTCTTC.

This chain joins TRBV7-2 and TRBJ2-6; a weak D match, TRBD2 (5 bases). V lost 2 bases and J lost 0, with 11 bases in between. CDR1 is SGHTA, CDR2 FQGNSA, per germline. CDR3 length: 17 amino acids. CDR3 coding DNA: TGTGCCAGCAGCTTAAGGACTCCCCTCTCTGGGGCCAACGTCCTGACTTTC. This gives the protein CASSLRTPLSGANVLTF.

The chain couples TRBV4-2 to TRBJ2-4, with D tentatively TRBD2 (7 bases). This CDR3 is built from 16 residues. Trimming removed 0 bases at V and 7 bases at J, with 16 bases between. In germline, CDR1 is LGHNA, CDR2 YNFKEQ. The chain's CDR3 is CASSQEMPGGPNIQYF. Here the CDR3 DNA reads TGTGCCAGCAGCCAAGAGATGCCGGGGGGCCCCAACATTCAGTACTTC.

The rearrangement links TRBV29-1 to TRBJ1-2; D may be TRBD1 (6 bases). The CDR3 is 14 residues long. The V and J ends lost 0 bases and 3 bases respectively, with 11 bases between them. CDR1 is SQVTM and CDR2 is ANQGSEA in the germline V gene. The CDR3: CSVEEDRTYYGYTF. Written as DNA, the CDR3 is TGCAGCGTTGAAGAGGACAGAACCTACTATGGCTACACCTTC.

The V and J genes are TRBV6-5 and TRBJ2-2; TRBD1 matches at 7 bases. Germline V CDR1 and CDR2: MNHEY, SVGAGI. J lost 6 bases, V lost 9 bases, and 7 bases had no gene match. CDR3 size: 13 residues. The CDR3 region has the DNA TGTGCCAGTGTCGACAGGGTTGCCGGGGAGCTGTTTTTT. It codes for CASVDRVAGELFF.